The 23 T cell receptor beta chains presented below share a single source sample, sequenced in a study of cytomegalovirus exposure and HLA in healthy donors (dated by TCRdb to about 2017). Library preparation used the immunoSEQ multiplex PCR assay. A mixture of 60 forward primers for TCR Vbeta segments and 13 reverse primers for TCR Jbeta segments was used in the multiplex PCR. TCRdb carries this immuneACCESS record with in-frame sequences only. Its versions omit some clonotypes, under half of them owing to an unresolved V gene in the studies checked, with the rest unexplained. The sample table records fewer than 250,000 clones. The top ten constitute around 0.95% of the sample. The sequenced material came from PBMCs. The receptors here all came from a woman in her 30s in good health and CMV-seropositive.

The CDR3 reads CAWSVKQGDPDTQYF. The CDR3 DNA follows: TGTGCCTGGAGTGTTAAACAGGGCGACCCAGATACGCAGTATTTT. The V and J genes are TRBV30 and TRBJ2-3, with D possibly matching TRBD1 (6 bases). Trimming removed 0 bases from V and 4 bases from J, with 14 bases in between. The V gene's germline CDR1 is GTSNPN and CDR2 SVGIG (reference sequence). This CDR3 has 15 amino acids.

The chain uses TRBV13 and TRBJ1-1; TRBD1 aligns across 7 bases. V shed 5 bases and J 0 bases; nucleotides not matched to a gene: 6. In germline, CDR1 is PRHDT, CDR2 FYEKMQ (reference sequence). The CDR3 contains 15 residues. CDR3 bases: TGTGCCAGCAGCACCCCCGACAGGGTGAACACTGAAGCTTTCTTT. Translation gives CASSTPDRVNTEAFF.

The chain uses TRBV9 and TRBJ1-3; D not certain. Germline V lookup: CDR1 SGDLS, CDR2 YYNGEE. V was cut by 4 bases and J by 4 bases, with 9 bases left in between. CDR3 length: 13 residues. CDR3 protein: CASSPHNGNTIYF. CDR3 coding DNA: TGTGCCAGCAGCCCACATAACGGAAACACCATATATTTT.

The V call is TRBV6-5, the J call TRBJ1-4; no reliable D call. The CDR3 spans 13 residues. V was shortened by 6 bases and J by 5 bases, with 10 bases between the two germline ends. Germline CDR1 MNHEY, CDR2 SVGAGI. CDR3 sequence reads: CASSPGVNEKLFF. CDR3 nucleotides: TGTGCCAGCAGCCCCGGAGTAAATGAAAAACTGTTTTTT.

The chain uses TRBV5-1 and TRBJ1-1; tentative D call: TRBD1 (5 bases). This CDR3 is 13 amino acids long. The germline CDR1 and CDR2 sequences are SGHRS and YFSETQ. V lost 4 bases and J 11 bases, leaving 18 bases between the germline ends. The CDR3 DNA follows: TGCGCCAGCAGCGGGGGGAGGGCGCTGGAGGCTTTCTTT. It specifies CASSGGRALEAFF.

A note on this clone: Other DNA sequences in the same sample also yield this CDR3. The V gene is TRBV5-1, the J gene TRBJ2-7; a possible D gene is TRBD1 (6 bases). This CDR3 contains 15 residues. Germline loops: CDR1 SGHRS, CDR2 YFSETQ. The germline V and J ends were trimmed by 4 bases and 1 base, with 15 bases remaining between them. The CDR3 is CASSTTGLRSYEQYF. The CDR3 DNA follows: TGCGCCAGCAGCACAACAGGGCTCCGGTCCTACGAGCAGTACTTC.

The chain links TRBV9 to TRBJ1-1; D is uncertain. This CDR3 is built from 14 residues. Germline V gene lookup returns CDR1 SGDLS and CDR2 YYNGEE. Trimming took off 4 bases at V and 1 base at J, with 11 bases between the two ends. The CDR3 nucleotides read TGTGCCAGCAGCCCCCGACTCCAGAACACTGAAGCTTTCTTT. Translated: CASSPRLQNTEAFF.

The DNA for the CDR3 is TGTGCCAGCAGTCATCTGACAGGGACCACTGAAGCTTTCTTT. Translated: CASSHLTGTTEAFF. J is TRBJ1-1 and V is TRBV6-5, with 7 bases fitting TRBD1. Unmatched junction bases numbered 7, after V lost 5 bases and J lost 4 bases. Germline V gene data show CDR1 as MNHEY and CDR2 as SVGAGI. The length of the CDR3 is 14 residues.

V usage is TRBV7-8 and J usage is TRBJ2-5; D is undetermined. V lost 1 base, J lost 1 base, and 10 bases lay in between. From germline, CDR1 is SGHVS and CDR2 FQNEAQ. The CDR3 consists of 15 residues. The CDR3 DNA is TGTGCCAGCAGCTTAGTAGCACCGCCCCAAGAGACCCAGTACTTC. Its translation: CASSLVAPPQETQYF. Full variable domain (outside the CDR3, taken from reference TRBV7-8 and TRBJ2-5): GAGVSQSPRYKVAKRGQDVALRCDPISGHVSLFWYQQALGQGPEFLTYFQNEAQLDKSGLPSDRFFAERPEGSVSTLKIQRTQQEDSAVYLCASSLVAPPQETQYFGPGTRLLVL.

V is TRBV7-2 and J is TRBJ2-7; the match to TRBD2 covers 8 bases. Germline trimming cut 7 bases from V and 6 bases from J; bases unmatched to any gene: 8. The V gene's germline CDR1 is SGHTA and CDR2 FQGNSA. This CDR3 region has 13 residues. The CDR3 reads CASTQREGGEQYF. The DNA of the CDR3 is TGTGCCAGCACCCAACGGGAGGGCGGCGAGCAGTACTTC.

The rearrangement links TRBV19 to TRBJ1-6; TRBD1 aligns across 9 bases. The CDR3 is 14 residues long. The trim removed 4 bases at V and 7 bases at J, leaving 2 bases unmatched. Germline V gene data show CDR1 as LNHDA and CDR2 as SQIVND (reference sequence). The CDR3 DNA follows: TGTGCCAGTAGTAGGACAGGGGAAAATTCACCCCTCCACTTT. This codes for CASSRTGENSPLHF.

The V call is TRBV2, the J call TRBJ2-7; 8 bases agree with TRBD1. The ends lost 8 bases at V and 6 bases at J; junction bases unmatched: 6. Germline CDR1 SNHLY, CDR2 FYNNEI. The CDR3 is 12 amino acids. CDR3 in amino acids: CASGPDRGEQYF. The CDR3 DNA is TGTGCCAGCGGACCCGACAGGGGCGAGCAGTACTTC.

The chain recombines TRBV10-2 with TRBJ1-4, with unresolved D. The length of the CDR3 is 13 residues. The V end lost 5 bases, the J end lost 6 bases, and 10 bases lay between the germline ends. Germline loops: CDR1 WSHSY, CDR2 SAAADI. The CDR3, as DNA: TGCGCCAGCAGTCAGAGGGAGCATGAAAAACTGTTTTTT. Translation gives CASSQREHEKLFF.

The genes are TRBV7-2 and TRBJ2-7; TRBD2 matches at 13 bases. V was clipped by 5 bases and J by 2 bases; unmatched bases: 3. The CDR3 extends over 15 amino acids. Germline V gene data show CDR1 as SGHTA and CDR2 as FQGNSA. CDR3 amino acids: CASSGLAGVPYEQYF. In nucleotides, the CDR3 is TGTGCCAGCAGCGGACTAGCGGGAGTACCCTACGAGCAGTACTTC.

This sequence joins TRBV28 and TRBJ2-7; 9 nucleotides match TRBD1. CDR3 length: 14 amino acids. Germline assignment: CDR1 MDHEN and CDR2 SYDVKM. V was pared by 8 bases and J by 1 base, with 6 bases of the junction left unmatched. The CDR3 loop is CASDGTGRSYEQYF. DNA of the CDR3: TGTGCCAGCGACGGGACAGGGCGGTCCTACGAGCAGTACTTC.

The chain recombines TRBV7-8 with TRBJ2-2, with TRBD1 identical over 9 bases. J gave up 7 bases and V 5 bases, and 11 bases lay outside the gene matches. Germline values: CDR1 SGHVS, CDR2 FQNEAQ. This CDR3 has 16 amino acids. The CDR3 loop is CASSRPNRGLGGELFF. The CDR3 DNA reads as TGTGCCAGCAGCCGACCTAACAGGGGGCTCGGCGGGGAGCTGTTTTTT.

The CDR3 region has the DNA TGTGCCAGCAGCTACCAAGGGGCTACTAATGAAAAACTGTTTTTT. It is translated as CASSYQGATNEKLFF. The chain carries TRBV6-5 and TRBJ1-4; a possible D gene is TRBD1 (5 bases). V was pared by 6 bases and J by 2 bases, with 13 bases between. Germline lookup yields CDR1 MNHEY and CDR2 SVGAGI. CDR3 length: 15 amino acids.

The chain has TRBV28 and TRBJ2-5, with TRBD1 identical over 9 bases. The tail of the sequence fits TRBJ2-7 better, so the J call may be wrong. This CDR3 has 16 amino acids. CDR1 and CDR2 from the germline V gene are MDHEN and SYDVKM. The CDR3 sequence: CASSSGGQGPGYEQYF. The CDR3 DNA reads TGTGCCAGCAGTTCCGGGGGACAGGGACCCGGATACGAGCAGTACTTC.

The chain combines TRBV11-2 with TRBJ2-7; TRBD2 matches at 7 bases. V dropped 2 bases and J dropped 1; count of bases not matched to a gene: 5. CDR1 SGHAT and CDR2 FQNNGV come from the germline V gene. This CDR3 has 15 amino acids. CDR3 region: CASSLQGGSSYEQYF. In DNA, the CDR3 is TGTGCCAGCAGCTTACAAGGCGGGAGTTCCTACGAGCAGTACTTC.

The V gene is TRBV9, the J gene TRBJ2-3; unclear D gene. The CDR3 length is 13 residues. V was shortened by 0 bases and J by 4 bases, with 6 bases between the two germline ends. Germline V lookup: CDR1 SGDLS, CDR2 YYNGEE. DNA for the CDR3: TGTGCCAGCAGCGTAGCTTCTCCAGATACGCAGTATTTT. Translating it yields CASSVASPDTQYF.

The chain joins TRBV5-1 to TRBJ1-6; possible D gene TRBD1, 5 bases. CDR3 length: 16 residues. V lost 4 bases and J lost 5, with 16 bases in between. Germline V gives CDR1 SGHRS, CDR2 YFSETQ. CDR3 DNA: TGCGCCAGCAGCCGAAACGGGCAGACAGATAATTCACCCCTCCACTTT. This encodes CASSRNGQTDNSPLHF.

The rearrangement uses TRBV27 and TRBJ2-7; 7 bases agree with TRBD2. Per germline, CDR1 MNHEY and CDR2 SMNVEV (reference sequence). J gave up 0 bases and V 7 bases, and 9 bases lay outside the gene matches. The CDR3 consists of 15 residues. CDR3 residues: CASNLVGGSSYEQYF. In DNA, the CDR3 is TGTGCCAGCAACCTTGTCGGCGGGAGCTCCTACGAGCAGTACTTC.

The gene calls are TRBV7-2 and TRBJ2-3, with unresolved D. Germline CDR1 SGHTA, CDR2 FQGNSA. This CDR3 is built from 12 residues. Trimming pared 2 bases from V and 4 bases from J, leaving 4 bases between. The CDR3 coding sequence is TGTGCCAGCAGCTTATCATCAGATACGCAGTATTTT. Translated, it gives CASSLSSDTQYF.